The entry that follows covers one T cell receptor (beta chain) sequence. Its antigen remains unidentified. Trimming cost V 2 bases and J 6 bases; bases outside gene matches: 4. The length of the CDR3 is 14 residues. CDR1 is KGHSH and CDR2 is LQKENI in the germline V gene. This table comes from immunoSEQ multiplex PCR, and its TCRdb copy is limited to in-frame clones, with some not included. The table lists approximately 150,000 clones, 89% of them singletons, with 2.5% to 3.5% in the top ten. These data belong to a study of T cell responses to AZD1222 COVID-19 vaccine. The study's findings and limits: Following two doses of AZD1222, Spike-specific TCR breadth and depth rose. Dominant at 160-218 and 743-854, vaccine-associated CD4 TCRs also spanned spike. The donor group comprised mostly white British people and more females; the analysis possibly underestimated clonal diversity.

This receptor was obtained from an adult in good health. The rearrangement joins TRBV18 to TRBJ1-1; 9 bases map to TRBD1. The specimen was peripheral blood, collected on day 0 of AZD1222 vaccination. The CDR3 region is CASSPDRGTPEAFF. As DNA, the CDR3 is TGTGCCAGCTCACCAGACAGGGGGACCCCTGAAGCTTTCTTT.